This entry lists 3 T cell receptor beta chains sequenced from one sample in a study of blood T cells in healthy people across ages. A second PCR of 7 to 11 cycles used a sample-barcoded 5' primer and a J-beta primer mix. TCRdb re-analysed the 5' RACE reads in MiXCR, keeping a single row per CDR3 protein. The table includes 1.5 million to 2 million distinct CDR3 sequences, roughly 27% detected once. The sequenced sample was blood. These receptor sequences come from a woman in her thirties in good health.

About this clonotype itself: An end of the junction does not agree with germline; a read error may underlie this. The chain has TRBV3-1 and TRBJ2-5, with D hard to call. The CDR3 loop spans 13 amino acids. CDR1 LGHDT and CDR2 YNNKEL come from the germline V gene (reference sequence). CDR3 in amino acids: CAGSQDRSETQYF. CDR3 nucleotides: TGTGCCGGCAGCCAAGATAGGTCGGAGACCCAGTACTTC.

The chain has TRBV9 and TRBJ2-5; 9 bases match TRBD2. Germline trimming cut 2 bases from V and 5 bases from J; bases unmatched to any gene: 7. CDR3 length equals 15 residues. CDR1 SGDLS and CDR2 YYNGEE come from the germline V gene. The CDR3: CASSVGVAGVETQYF. CDR3 coding DNA: TGTGCCAGCAGCGTCGGGGTAGCGGGGGTGGAGACCCAGTACTTC.

As for this clonotype: A much larger clone differs from this one at a single base, so this may be a read error. The V gene is TRBV15, the J gene TRBJ2-5; 11 bases line up with TRBD1. Germline CDR1 and CDR2: LNHNV and YYDKDF (reference sequence). Trimming at V came to 2 bases and at J to 11 bases, leaving 22 bases not matched to a gene. The CDR3 consists of 19 residues. CDR3: CATSRSTFPGQGDPCEQYF. The CDR3 nucleotides read TGTGCCACCAGCAGATCTACCTTTCCGGGACAGGGGGACCCCTGTGAGCAGTACTTC.